The present T cell receptor (beta chain) was sequenced within a study of T cell responses to AZD1222 COVID-19 vaccine. There are 12 residues in the CDR3. Trimming took 3 bases from V and 3 from J, leaving 9 bases between them. Germline V CDR1 and CDR2: DFQATT, SNEGSKA (reference sequence). Sequencing was performed with immunoSEQ multiplex PCR; in TCRdb, only in-frame clones are kept and a portion is missing. The profile shows around 120,000 clones, roughly 85% of them singletons. The chain has TRBV20-1 and TRBJ2-7; no clear D. The origin of this receptor is an adult in good health. The sequenced sample was peripheral blood, obtained on day 0 of AZD1222 vaccination. For the CDR3, the DNA is TGCAGTGCTAGTGGCAGAGTCTACGAGCAGTACTTC. Amino acids: CSASGRVYEQYF.